Below, 15 T cell receptor beta chains from the same sample are listed, as sequenced in a study of T cell changes during pregnancy in multiple sclerosis. Method: immunoSEQ multiplex PCR; TCRdb's copy keeps in-frame clones and lacks some. The repertoire holds some 90,000 clones, with roughly 90% as singletons. This sample comprised peripheral blood, obtained in the first trimester of pregnancy. These receptor sequences come from a female donor with multiple sclerosis, enrolled in a pregnancy study.

This clone is a singleton in its sample. The chain has TRBV11-3 and TRBJ1-1; TRBD1 agrees at 7 bases. The germline V gene has CDR1 SGHNT and CDR2 YENEEA. V shed 5 bases and J 1 base; nucleotides not matched to a gene: 1. The CDR3 is made up of 13 amino acids. CDR3 nucleotide sequence: TGTGCCAGCAGCAGACAGGGGAACACTGAAGCTTTCTTT. This codes for CASSRQGNTEAFF. Together with reference TRBV11-3 and TRBJ1-1, the CDR3 gives the full variable domain: EAGVVQSPRYKIIEKKQPVAFWCNPISGHNTLYWYLQNLGQGPELLIRYENEEAVDDSQLPKDRFSAERLKGVDSTLKIQPAELGDSAVYLCASSRQGNTEAFFGQGTRLTVV.

The chain is built from TRBV2 and TRBJ1-5; 9 bases map to TRBD1. The germline CDR1 and CDR2 sequences are SNHLY and FYNNEI. The CDR3 is 15 residues long. The V segment lost 4 bases and the J segment 4 bases; nucleotides outside the gene matches: 5. The CDR3 DNA sequence: TGTGCCAGCAGTGTGGGACAGGGCCGTAATCAGCCCCAGCATTTT. It translates to CASSVGQGRNQPQHF.

The chain employs TRBV6-1 and TRBJ1-2; no clear D. From germline, CDR1 is MNHNS and CDR2 SASEGT. The CDR3 spans 15 residues. V was cut by 1 base and J by 0 bases, with 9 bases left in between. As DNA, the CDR3 is TGTGCCAGCAGTGAAGGTCTGGGAGCTAACTATGGCTACACCTTC. As protein: CASSEGLGANYGYTF.

The rearrangement joins TRBV15 to TRBJ2-2; 14 bases agree with TRBD2. The V gene's germline CDR1 is LNHNV and CDR2 YYDKDF (reference sequence). This CDR3 is built from 16 residues. Trimming took 5 bases from V and 6 from J; bases not matched to a gene: 5. For the CDR3, the DNA is TGTGCCACCAGCTCGACTAGCGGGAGGGTTCCCGGGGAGCTGTTTTTT. Its protein product is CATSSTSGRVPGELFF.

The V gene is TRBV6-1, the J gene TRBJ2-2; TRBD1 aligns across 7 bases. V dropped 6 bases and J dropped 6; count of bases not matched to a gene: 7. Germline CDR1 MNHNS, CDR2 SASEGT. The CDR3 has 14 amino acids. CDR3 sequence (DNA): TGTGCCAGCAGACCGGGACAGCAATCCGGGGAGCTGTTTTTT. It translates to CASRPGQQSGELFF.

The chain uses TRBV27 and TRBJ2-7; D gene uncertain. Per the germline V gene, CDR1 is MNHEY and CDR2 is SMNVEV (reference sequence). V was cut by 0 bases and J by 2 bases, with 14 bases left in between. This CDR3 region has 16 residues. The CDR3 DNA is TGTGCCAGCAGTTTATCAGAGTCCACTTTAACCTACGAGCAGTACTTC. Its translation is CASSLSESTLTYEQYF.

The V and J genes are TRBV30 and TRBJ2-3; D not certain. Trimming pared 1 base from V and 0 bases from J, leaving 5 bases between. The CDR3 is 13 amino acids. CDR1 and CDR2 from the germline V gene are GTSNPN and SVGIG (reference sequence). CDR3 nucleotide sequence: TGTGCCTGGAGTGCCGGTAGCACAGATACGCAGTATTTT. The encoded protein is CAWSAGSTDTQYF.

The chain carries TRBV15 and TRBJ2-2; 8 bases match TRBD2. Germline CDR1 is LNHNV and CDR2 is YYDKDF (reference sequence). The CDR3 is 20 amino acids. The V and J ends lost 1 base and 2 bases, in that order; junction bases with no gene match: 15. The CDR3 here is CATSRVRGRPPFINTGELFF. In DNA, the CDR3 is TGTGCCACCAGCAGAGTACGCGGGAGGCCCCCGTTTATCAACACCGGGGAGCTGTTTTTT. Full variable domain (rest looked up from reference TRBV15 and TRBJ2-2): DAMVIQNPRYQVTQFGKPVTLSCSQTLNHNVMYWYQQKSSQAPKLLFHYYDKDFNNEADTPDNFQSRRPNTSFCFLDIRSPGLGDTAMYLCATSRVRGRPPFINTGELFFGEGSRLTVL.

The chain combines TRBV30 with TRBJ2-2; D possibly corresponds to TRBD1 (6 bases). Germline V gives CDR1 GTSNPN, CDR2 SVGIG (reference sequence). The CDR3 sequence is 13 residues long. V was cut by 4 bases and J by 5 bases, with 11 bases left in between. The CDR3, as DNA: TGTGCCTGGATCACGGACAGTACCGGGGAGCTGTTTTTT. Translation: CAWITDSTGELFF.

The gene calls are TRBV7-2 and TRBJ1-1; possibly TRBD1 for D (6 bases). The CDR3 has 15 amino acids. CDR1 is SGHTA and CDR2 is FQGNSA in the germline V gene. Deletions cut 5 bases from V and 2 bases from J, with 15 bases between. The CDR3 here is CASSPDRTENTEAFF. Written as DNA, the CDR3 is TGTGCCAGCAGCCCCGACCGGACAGAAAACACTGAAGCTTTCTTT.

This chain connects TRBV5-1 to TRBJ1-2, with D possibly TRBD1 on 5 matching bases. The CDR3 totals 12 residues. CDR1 and CDR2 (germline): SGHRS, YFSETQ. The V end lost 4 bases, the J end lost 8 bases, and 12 bases lay between the germline ends. The DNA of the CDR3 is TGCGCCAGCAGCACCTTGGGACTAGGCTACACCTTC. It specifies CASSTLGLGYTF.

The chain couples TRBV6-1 to TRBJ2-3; unclear D gene. V shed 1 base and J shed 4 bases, with 12 bases lying between them. CDR3 size: 15 residues. Germline assignment: CDR1 MNHNS and CDR2 SASEGT. The CDR3 region is CASSEDLSPADTQYF. The DNA for the CDR3 is TGTGCCAGCAGTGAAGATTTGAGCCCCGCAGATACGCAGTATTTT.

This clone was picked up one time. The rearrangement joins TRBV28 to TRBJ1-5; a possible D gene is TRBD1 (6 bases). The CDR3 consists of 11 residues. Germline CDR1 MDHEN, CDR2 SYDVKM. V shed 5 bases and J shed 11 bases, with 10 bases lying between them. The CDR3 DNA follows: TGTGCCAGCAGTCCTCACAGGGCCCAGCATTTT. Residues: CASSPHRAQHF. Full variable domain (rest looked up from reference TRBV28 and TRBJ1-5): DVKVTQSSRYLVKRTGEKVFLECVQDMDHENMFWYRQDPGLGLRLIYFSYDVKMKEKGDIPEGYSVSREKKERFSLILESASTNQTSMYLCASSPHRAQHFGDGTRLSIL.

This clone has a single count. The chain has TRBV5-4 and TRBJ2-4; 7 nucleotides match TRBD2. V dropped 0 bases and J dropped 4; count of bases not matched to a gene: 1. The CDR3 is made up of 14 amino acids. Germline V lookup: CDR1 SGHNT, CDR2 YYREEE (reference sequence). CDR3 in DNA: TGTGCCAGCAGCTTGGGACTAGCTAAAAACATTCAGTACTTC. Translation: CASSLGLAKNIQYF.

This chain joins TRBV7-8 and TRBJ2-7; D is possibly TRBD2 (6 bases). The CDR3 totals 14 residues. Germline CDR1 is SGHVS and CDR2 is FQNEAQ. The germline V and J ends were trimmed by 6 bases and 0 bases, with 12 bases remaining between them. The CDR3, as DNA: TGTGCCAGCAGTTTCCGGGACTCCTCCTACGAGCAGTACTTC. Translated, it gives CASSFRDSSYEQYF.